This T cell receptor beta chain was recovered during a study of blood T cells in healthy people across ages. This CDR3 contains 10 residues. Trimming cost V 5 bases and J 8 bases, with 5 bases left between them. Per the germline V gene, CDR1 is SNHLY and CDR2 is FYNNEI. Sample-barcoded 5' priming and a J-beta primer mix drove a second PCR of about 6 to 12 cycles. TCRdb reprocessed the 5' RACE reads via MiXCR and lists one record per CDR3 protein. The sample records roughly 1.6 million distinct CDR3 sequences, roughly 32% being singletons. The V and J genes are TRBV2 and TRBJ2-3; D call uncertain. Sequencing was performed on blood. The clonotype was recovered from a young woman in good health. The CDR3, as DNA: TGTGCCAGCAGTAGGGCTACGCAGTATTTT. This encodes CASSRATQYF.